These T cell receptor beta chains were read from a single sample in a study of blood T cell repertoires in COVID-19. Repertoires were generated with immunoSEQ multiplex PCR, while TCRdb's copy carries only in-frame clones and drops some. In the table there are more than 250,000 clones, about 90% of which are singletons. The sequenced material came from PBMCs or T cells enriched from blood (not recorded which). These receptors were taken from a woman in her 30s who had recovered from COVID-19. Both conserved end residues are trimmed from each CDR3. A clone size is listed for some rows: how often the clone was seen (once, few, many), or a class if it is expanded.

length | V | size | CDR3
12 | TRBV9 | . | ASSVATTRGELT
11 | TRBV5-1 | . | ASSAAGNYEQY
13 | TRBV5-4 | . | ASSLGGVSTDTQY
11 | TRBV19 | . | ASSSTGTDTQY
13 | TRBV7-2 | . | ASSLGTGGRYGYT
12 | TRBV30 | . | AWSVWGVDTEAF
16 | TRBV3-1/TRBV3-2 | . | ASSQGPERGGPTDTQY
14 | TRBV7-2 | . | ASSSDRVYKTGELF
13 | TRBV2 | . | ASRGGAERREKLF
13 | TRBV28 | . | ASDTNKAGNYEQY
10 | TRBV12-3/TRBV12-4 | . | ASSFQGQPQH
15 | TRBV9 | . | ASSPRSSSGPNEKLF
13 | TRBV19 | . | ASSYGTGVNTEAF
11 | TRBV5-4 | once | ASSPGSVEKLF
12 | TRBV18 | . | ASSQKGSGTEAF
12 | TRBV11-2 | . | ASSSDRGDYGYT
13 | TRBV27 | once | ASRYRTGGNSPLH